This TCR beta chain stems from a study of CD8 T cells in Susac syndrome (dated by TCRdb to about 2019). Describing the broader study: Repertoire sequencing was used to test whether CD8+ T cell activation and differentiation in Susac syndrome was antigen driven. The investigation overall reported the following: The number of individuals in the TCR sequencing and HLA analysis was recognized as being relatively small.

RNA was extracted with the RNeasy kit and roughly 0.5 to 1 ug was reverse transcribed using random hexamers. The immunoSEQ multiplex PCR assay, covering 54 Vbeta and 13 Jbeta segments, was used to amplify TCR beta CDR3 regions. Bias from PCR amplification was corrected by using a synthetic template baseline for primer optimization and for computational correction. The study's own analysis went as follows. Reads were annotated to V, D and J genes according to IMGT and were analyzed with immunoSEQ Analyzer, with only productive sequences retained. Clonality was computed as one minus Shannon entropy normalized by log2 of the number of productive unique sequences. For each patient and control, public and private clones were evaluated among the 100 most prevalent clones. Clones were defined as Susac-specific if absent from the healthy and MS cohorts, from roughly 1,100 published viral clones and from other ImmuneACCESS disease sequences. TCRdb reworked the public reads: Q25 trimming with fastp, MiXCR clone assembly, productive beta chains retained. Rows merge per CDR3 protein into single entries with the most common DNA and genes. TCRdb's processing, not the authors', yielded these V and J calls. The sample profile shows approximately 190,000 distinct CDR3 sequences; approximately 95% of them were found once. 0.1% to 0.12% of the sample comes from the top ten.

High-throughput TCR beta sequencing profiled peripheral blood CD8+ and CD4+ T cells from healthy donors, Susac syndrome patients and multiple sclerosis patients. The healthy donors served as controls matched for age and sex. Bulk CD8+ and CD4+ T cells were purified magnetically by negative isolation, whereas CD8+ TEMRA cells were enriched by FACS. Blood was collected in EDTA tubes and processed within 24 hours, with PBMCs isolated through density gradient centrifugation. PBMCs intended for TCR sequencing were frozen in liquid nitrogen and were later thawed in a 37 degrees C water bath. Purity of sorted or isolated CD4+, CD8+ and CD8+ TEMRA cells was at least 90%. A remark on this clonotype: Its antigen is currently not known. Base qualities are not provided; no much larger clone lies one nucleotide away.

The TCR originated in a human donor in good health. The sequenced material came from CD4+ T cells from PBMCs.

The CDR3 amino acid sequence is: CASSPGTGVTRTGELFF. At the DNA level, the sequence is TGCGCCAGCAGTCCCGGGACAGGGGTCACGAGGACCGGGGAGCTGTTTTTT. Here the chain combines TRBV5-1 and TRBJ2-2, and 10 junctional nucleotides match TRBD1. The CDR3 contains 17 residues, cysteine and phenylalanine counted. The DNA shown is the 51-base CDR3, in frame from base 1. Via the germline V gene, CDR1 is SGHRS and CDR2 YFSETQ. Trimmed from V: 5 bases; trimmed from J: 5 bases; junction bases lacking a gene match: 12.